This T cell receptor beta chain was identified in a study of blood T cell repertoires in COVID-19. Study-level background: Some COVID-19 samples were acute and others convalescent; all came from the United States, Italy and Spain. The analysed material was cDNA or gDNA that came from T cells, B-cell-depleted T cells, or PBMCs.

Methods used by the authors: Using reference gene primer amplification, nucleated cell counts were estimated. Method: immunoSEQ multiplex PCR; TCRdb's copy keeps in-frame clones and lacks some. That table supplies the V and J calls and clone size; D and trimming were determined from the DNA. The profile shows 250,000 or so clones, 70% to 90% of them singletons. Trimming took 5 bases from V and 5 from J, leaving 13 bases between them. The CDR3 consists of 14 residues. CDR1 PRHDT and CDR2 FYEKMQ come from the germline V gene (reference sequence). The chain combines TRBV13 with TRBJ1-5; no definite D call. Sequencing used peripheral blood. The sequence was collected from a woman aged 60-70 years with active or convalescent COVID-19. In DNA form, the CDR3 reads TGTGCCAGCAGCCCCGGGAGGGTCTATCAGCCCCAGCATTTT. Translation gives CASSPGRVYQPQHF.